The entry below describes one T cell receptor beta chain. This entry comes from a study of shared clonotypes between healthy human individuals. Across several immunoSEQ plates, the genomic DNA of each subset was split evenly. Sequencing was performed with immunoSEQ multiplex PCR; in TCRdb, only in-frame clones are kept and a portion is missing. Of some 2.3 million clones in the sample, approximately 93% are singletons; the top ten hold 0.35% to 0.45%. Splitting of CD4+ cells produced CD45RA+ naive and CD45RA-negative memory subsets. This clonotype originated in a young man in good health. Some clones in this sample may be carry-over from other donors' samples. The sequenced sample was naive CD4+ T cells from PBMCs. Subset in this sample: CD45RA+ positively selected.

CDR3 amino acids: CASSFSPLVHYGYTF. CDR3 bases: TGTGCCAGCAGCTTCTCCCCCCTGGTCCACTATGGCTACACCTTC. This chain connects TRBV5-4 to TRBJ1-2; unclear D gene. CDR1 is SGHNT and CDR2 is YYREEE in the germline V gene (reference sequence). The CDR3 loop spans 15 amino acids. Trimming shortened V by 2 bases and J by 3 bases, and 14 bases separated the two germline ends.